Below, one TCR beta chain is given with its context. This specimen belongs to a study of blood T cell repertoires in COVID-19. At the level of the study: Collection of acute and convalescent COVID-19 samples took place in the United States, Italy and Spain. Sources were T cells, B-cell-depleted T cells, or PBMCs; the material itself was cDNA or gDNA.

The CDR3 covers 15 residues. V was pared by 0 bases and J by 9 bases, with 3 bases of the junction left unmatched. CDR1 is SGHKS, CDR2 YYEKEE, per germline (reference sequence). In the original analysis: From reference gene primer amplification, estimates of nucleated cell counts were derived. The repertoire was sequenced with immunoSEQ multiplex PCR; TCRdb's copy has only in-frame clones and lacks some. From that table come the V and J calls and clone size; the DNA was used to work out D and trimming. The sample holds approximately 150,000 clones, 65% to 85% seen once. This TCR derives from a woman aged 55 to 70 with acute or convalescent COVID-19. Sequenced input: peripheral blood. V gene TRBV5-5 combines with J gene TRBJ2-1, with TRBD2 identical over 13 bases. Here the CDR3 DNA reads TGTGCCAGCAGCTTGGTTGGACTAGCGGGAGTTGAGCAGTTCTTC. This sequence encodes CASSLVGLAGVEQFF.